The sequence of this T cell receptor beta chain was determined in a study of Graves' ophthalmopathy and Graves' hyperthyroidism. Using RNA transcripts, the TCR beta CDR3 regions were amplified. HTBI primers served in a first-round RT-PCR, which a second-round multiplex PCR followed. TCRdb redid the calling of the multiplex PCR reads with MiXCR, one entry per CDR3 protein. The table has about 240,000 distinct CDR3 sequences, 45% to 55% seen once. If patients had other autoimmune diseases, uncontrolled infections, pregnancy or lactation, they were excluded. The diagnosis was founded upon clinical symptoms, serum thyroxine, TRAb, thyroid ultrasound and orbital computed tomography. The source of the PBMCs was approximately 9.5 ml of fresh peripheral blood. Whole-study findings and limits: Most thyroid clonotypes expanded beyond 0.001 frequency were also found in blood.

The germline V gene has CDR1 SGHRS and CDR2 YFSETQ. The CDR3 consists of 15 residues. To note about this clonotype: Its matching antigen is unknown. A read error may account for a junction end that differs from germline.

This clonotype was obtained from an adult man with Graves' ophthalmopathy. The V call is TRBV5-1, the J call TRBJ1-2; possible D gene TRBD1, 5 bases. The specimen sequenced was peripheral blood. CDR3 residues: CTSSLEGAQGYGYTF. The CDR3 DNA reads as TGCACCAGCAGCTTGGAAGGGGCTCAAGGCTATGGCTACACCTTC.